The 31 T cell receptor beta chains presented below share a single source sample, sequenced in a study of blood T cell repertoires in COVID-19. The assay was immunoSEQ multiplex PCR, and TCRdb's table has in-frame clones only and misses some. The sample lists more than 250,000 clones; just under 90% were seen once. Sequencing used peripheral blood. Receptors originate from a woman in her forties or fifties with COVID-19, enrolled during active disease.

The rearrangement links TRBV10-3 to TRBJ1-4, with D hard to call. Germline values: CDR1 ENHRY, CDR2 SYGVKD. V gave up 6 bases and J gave up 3 bases, with 11 bases separating them. The length of the CDR3 is 14 residues. This CDR3 reads CAISRGFSNEKLFF. CDR3 DNA: TGTGCCATCAGCCGAGGGTTTTCTAATGAAAAACTGTTTTTT.

The CDR3: CASSGGRDSPLETEAFF. CDR3 coding DNA: TGTGCCAGCAGCGGAGGACGGGATAGCCCTTTGGAAACTGAAGCTTTCTTT. The rearrangement joins TRBV2 to TRBJ1-1, with unresolved D. CDR3 length: 17 amino acids. CDR1 and CDR2 from the germline V gene are SNHLY and FYNNEI. Deletions cut 6 bases from V and 5 bases from J, with 25 bases between. Drawing the rest from reference TRBV2 and TRBJ1-1, the complete variable domain is EPEVTQTPSHQVTQMGQEVILRCVPISNHLYFYWYRQILGQKVEFLVSFYNNEISEKSEIFDDQFSVERPDGSNFTLKIRSTKLEDSAMYFCASSGGRDSPLETEAFFGQGTRLTVV.

The V call is TRBV19, the J call TRBJ2-7; D might be TRBD1 (6 bases). This CDR3 region has 15 residues. The V end was cut by 3 bases, the J end by 4 bases, with 16 bases between. Germline CDR1 is LNHDA and CDR2 is SQIVND (reference sequence). Written as DNA, the CDR3 is TGTGCCAGTAGTATCTCCGGCCCAACAGGGTACGAGCAGTACTTC. The encoded protein is CASSISGPTGYEQYF. The full variable domain, rest sourced from reference TRBV19 and TRBJ2-7, is DGGITQSPKYLFRKEGQNVTLSCEQNLNHDAMYWYRQDPGQGLRLIYYSQIVNDFQKGDIAEGYSVSREKKESFPLTVTSAQKNPTAFYLCASSISGPTGYEQYFGPGTRLTVT.

CDR3: CASSERQGWQPQHF. The CDR3 DNA reads TGTGCCAGCAGTGAAAGACAGGGGTGGCAGCCCCAGCATTTT. The J gene is TRBJ1-5, the V gene TRBV2; 8 nucleotides line up with TRBD1. The germline CDR1 and CDR2 sequences are SNHLY and FYNNEI. The CDR3 totals 14 residues. Trimming removed 2 bases from V and 7 bases from J; junction bases left unmatched: 4.

This clone was detected a few times. The chain joins TRBV5-1 to TRBJ2-7; 8 bases agree with TRBD2. The J segment lost 2 bases and the V segment lost 7 bases, leaving 5 bases of the junction unmatched. Looked up from germline, CDR1 is SGHRS and CDR2 is YFSETQ. The CDR3 is 13 residues long. In DNA form, the CDR3 reads TGCGCCAGCGGGAATAGCGGGACCTACGAGCAGTACTTC. Translating gives CASGNSGTYEQYF.

In its sample, this clone was seen once. This chain connects TRBV15 to TRBJ2-5, with D tentatively TRBD2 (6 bases). The CDR3 contains 14 residues. Germline values: CDR1 LNHNV, CDR2 YYDKDF (reference sequence). V was pared by 5 bases and J by 0 bases, with 10 bases between. The CDR3 loop reads CATSVRDYQETQYF. The CDR3 bases are TGTGCCACCAGCGTAAGGGACTACCAAGAGACCCAGTACTTC.

The chain links TRBV27 to TRBJ1-5, with TRBD1 matching over 10 bases. The CDR3 covers 13 residues. V dropped 5 bases and J dropped 7; count of bases not matched to a gene: 2. The germline V gene encodes CDR1 MNHEY and CDR2 SMNVEV (reference sequence). The CDR3 DNA reads as TGTGCCAGCAGTGGGGGACAGGGGCAGCCCCAGCATTTT. Its translation is CASSGGQGQPQHF.

A single count supports this clone. This chain connects TRBV5-1 to TRBJ1-1; 7 bases line up with TRBD1. Germline lookup yields CDR1 SGHRS and CDR2 YFSETQ. The CDR3 is made up of 18 amino acids. V was clipped by 6 bases and J by 1 base; unmatched bases: 18. The CDR3: CASTAKSGNRGRNTEAFF. CDR3 in DNA: TGCGCCAGCACCGCGAAGTCAGGCAACAGGGGCCGGAACACTGAAGCTTTCTTT.

The V call is TRBV5-1, the J call TRBJ2-7; 8 nucleotides agree with TRBD2. Trimming removed 2 bases from V and 0 bases from J; junction bases left unmatched: 4. CDR1 SGHRS and CDR2 YFSETQ come from the germline V gene. CDR3 size: 15 residues. CDR3 loop: CASSLLAESSYEQYF. The CDR3 nucleotides read TGCGCCAGCAGCTTACTAGCGGAGAGCTCCTACGAGCAGTACTTC.

The CDR3 loop reads CASSEYREGQPQHF. CDR3 DNA sequence: TGTGCCAGCAGCGAGTACAGGGAAGGTCAGCCCCAGCATTTT. The chain uses TRBV2 and TRBJ1-5; TRBD1 might be the D (6 bases). V shed 6 bases and J shed 6 bases, with 15 bases lying between them. The CDR3 loop spans 14 amino acids. The germline gives CDR1 SNHLY, CDR2 FYNNEI.

This clone came up once. The rearrangement joins TRBV14 to TRBJ2-7, with 7 bases matching TRBD2. Unmatched junction bases numbered 6, after V lost 4 bases and J lost 0 bases. The germline V gene has CDR1 SGHDN and CDR2 FVKESK. This CDR3 is built from 15 residues. The CDR3 is CASSRKGDYSYEQYF. CDR3 nucleotide sequence: TGTGCCAGCAGCCGAAAAGGGGACTACTCCTACGAGCAGTACTTC.

This rearrangement joins TRBV5-1 to TRBJ2-7; 8 bases line up with TRBD1. Per the germline V gene, CDR1 is SGHRS and CDR2 is YFSETQ. V lost 4 bases and J lost 6; bases outside the gene matches: 15. The CDR3 has 16 amino acids. The CDR3 reads CASSRRDAGQGSEQYF. As DNA, the CDR3 is TGCGCCAGCAGCCGACGCGACGCCGGACAGGGATCCGAGCAGTACTTC.

This rearrangement joins TRBV7-3 to TRBJ1-4, with TRBD1 matching 7 bases. The CDR3 has 13 amino acids. CDR1 SGHTA and CDR2 FQGTGA come from the germline V gene. V lost 7 bases, J lost 6 bases, and 5 bases stayed unmatched. The CDR3: CASKQGWHEKLFF. The CDR3 DNA reads as TGTGCCAGCAAACAGGGGTGGCATGAAAAACTGTTTTTT.

The rearrangement joins TRBV7-9 to TRBJ1-5; 7 bases map to TRBD1. Losses at the gene ends were 4 bases for V and 0 bases for J; bases not matched to a gene: 9. The CDR3 contains 17 residues. Looked up from germline, CDR1 is SEHNR and CDR2 is FQNEAQ (reference sequence). The CDR3 reads CASSSGQLLYSNQPQHF. DNA of the CDR3: TGTGCCAGCAGCTCGGGACAGTTACTGTATAGCAATCAGCCCCAGCATTTT. The whole variable domain, filled in from reference TRBV7-9 and TRBJ1-5, reads DTGVSQNPRHKITKRGQNVTFRCDPISEHNRLYWYRQTLGQGPEFLTYFQNEAQLEKSRLLSDRFSAERPKGSFSTLEIQRTEQGDSAMYLCASSSGQLLYSNQPQHFGDGTRLSIL.

The genes are TRBV19 and TRBJ2-2; possible D gene TRBD2, 5 bases. The germline V gene encodes CDR1 LNHDA and CDR2 SQIVND (reference sequence). The CDR3 sequence is 17 residues long. V lost 7 bases, J lost 1 base, and 19 bases lay in between. CDR3 sequence: CASTYSIQRWNTGELFF. The CDR3 nucleotides are TGTGCCAGTACCTATTCTATTCAGCGGTGGAACACCGGGGAGCTGTTTTTT.

Note on this clone: A junction boundary mismatches the germline segment, possibly from a read error. This sequence joins TRBV7-7 and TRBJ2-1; 7 positions agree with TRBD2. Germline assignment: CDR1 SSHAT and CDR2 FNYEAQ (reference sequence). CDR3 length: 16 amino acids. CDR3 amino acids: CASSETTSASYNEQFF. The DNA for the CDR3 is TGTGCTAGCAGCGAAACAACTAGCGCGAGTTACAATGAGCAGTTCTTC.

The genes are TRBV6-5 and TRBJ1-2; 8 positions match TRBD1. This CDR3 is 14 amino acids long. Germline V gene data show CDR1 as MNHEY and CDR2 as SVGAGI. J lost 7 bases, V lost 6 bases, and 10 bases had no gene match. The CDR3 protein is CASSPQGGGGGYTF. DNA for the CDR3: TGTGCCAGCAGCCCACAGGGGGGCGGGGGTGGCTACACCTTC.

This sequence joins TRBV7-6 and TRBJ2-2; D gene ambiguous. The germline V gene has CDR1 SGHVS and CDR2 FNYEAQ. The V end was cut by 0 bases, the J end by 8 bases, with 10 bases between. The CDR3 extends over 14 amino acids. Here the CDR3 DNA reads TGTGCCAGCAGCTTAGCGGGCAGGCATGGGGAGCTGTTTTTT. This encodes CASSLAGRHGELFF.

This chain links TRBV30 with TRBJ2-7, with 8 bases aligning to TRBD2. CDR3 size: 12 residues. Germline loops: CDR1 GTSNPN, CDR2 SVGIG (reference sequence). Losses at the gene ends were 3 bases for V and 7 bases for J; bases not matched to a gene: 5. Here the CDR3 reads CAWSAGGGEQYF. CDR3 bases: TGTGCCTGGAGCGCCGGGGGGGGTGAGCAGTACTTC.

The genes are TRBV10-2 and TRBJ1-5; D call uncertain. Germline V gene sequence: CDR1 WSHSY, CDR2 SAAADI. The CDR3 length is 15 residues. V was trimmed by 3 bases and J by 0 bases, leaving 9 bases between them. CDR3 protein: CASSDYVASNQPQHF. For the CDR3, the DNA is TGCGCCAGCAGTGACTACGTAGCTAGCAATCAGCCCCAGCATTTT.

V usage is TRBV7-2 and J usage is TRBJ1-5; 8 nucleotides line up with TRBD1. This CDR3 spans 16 amino acids. V was pared by 5 bases and J by 0 bases, with 6 bases of the junction left unmatched. From germline, CDR1 is SGHTA and CDR2 FQGNSA. The CDR3 bases are TGTGCCAGCAGCCAAGGGACAGGATATAGCAATCAGCCCCAGCATTTT. Its translation is CASSQGTGYSNQPQHF.

This chain links TRBV21-1 with TRBJ2-3; TRBD2 reflects the table's D call only, with no check against the DNA. TRBV21-1 is marked as a pseudogene. The CDR3 totals 19 residues. The CDR3 region is CASPEVVASGRIRTDTQYF. DNA for the CDR3: TGTGCCAGCCCCGAAGTGGTGGCTAGCGGGAGGATTCGAACAGATACGCAGTATTTT.

The genes are TRBV18 and TRBJ2-1, with D perhaps TRBD1 (6 bases). The ends were cut back, 8 bases at V and 0 bases at J, with 14 bases in the middle. The germline CDR1 and CDR2 sequences are KGHSH and LQKENI. The length of the CDR3 is 15 residues. The CDR3: CASRGEGGSYNEQFF. As DNA, the CDR3 is TGTGCCAGCCGAGGGGAAGGGGGCTCCTACAATGAGCAGTTCTTC.

The chain combines TRBV6-5 with TRBJ2-7; the match to TRBD2 covers 9 bases. With 6 bases clipped from V and 1 base from J, the junction kept 4 bases outside the gene matches. CDR1 and CDR2 from the germline V gene are MNHEY and SVGAGI. The CDR3 has 14 residues. CDR3 region: CASRRGGESYEQYF. CDR3 in DNA: TGTGCCAGCAGGCGGGGGGGGGAGTCCTACGAGCAGTACTTC.

In regard to this clone: Other DNA sequences from this sample encode an identical CDR3 as well. The J gene is TRBJ1-2, the V gene TRBV2, with TRBD1 identical over 10 bases. The CDR3 length is 13 residues. Losses at the gene ends were 8 bases for V and 2 bases for J; bases not matched to a gene: 2. CDR1 and CDR2 from the germline V gene are SNHLY and FYNNEI. CDR3 region: CASRTGGNYGYTF. For the CDR3, the DNA is TGTGCCAGCCGGACAGGGGGGAACTATGGCTACACCTTC.

This clone was seen once. The V and J genes are TRBV30 and TRBJ1-2; D is uncertain. CDR1 and CDR2 (germline): GTSNPN, SVGIG (reference sequence). V shed 2 bases and J shed 3 bases, with 13 bases lying between them. This CDR3 has 14 residues. The CDR3 protein is CAWSLGRGDYGYTF. The CDR3 coding sequence is TGTGCCTGGAGTCTCGGCCGGGGTGACTATGGCTACACCTTC. Looking up the rest from reference TRBV30 and TRBJ1-2 gives the full variable domain: SQTIHQWPATLVQPVGSPLSLECTVEGTSNPNLYWYRQAAGRGLQLLFYSVGIGQISSEVPQNLSASRPQDRQFILSSKKLLLSDSGFYLCAWSLGRGDYGYTFGSGTRLTVV.

V usage is TRBV7-9 and J usage is TRBJ2-7; 10 bases are a match to TRBD1. This CDR3 is built from 16 residues. V was pared by 5 bases and J by 0 bases, with 7 bases of the junction left unmatched. CDR1 is SEHNR, CDR2 FQNEAQ, per germline (reference sequence). The CDR3 DNA sequence: TGTGCCAGCAGCCCCTTGAGGACAGGGGGCTCCTACGAGCAGTACTTC. Amino acids: CASSPLRTGGSYEQYF. The complete variable domain, with remaining parts taken from reference TRBV7-9 and TRBJ2-7, reads DTGVSQNPRHKITKRGQNVTFRCDPISEHNRLYWYRQTLGQGPEFLTYFQNEAQLEKSRLLSDRFSAERPKGSFSTLEIQRTEQGDSAMYLCASSPLRTGGSYEQYFGPGTRLTVT.

The chain recombines TRBV28 with TRBJ2-1; TRBD2 matches at 10 bases. CDR3 length equals 17 residues. Germline V lookup: CDR1 MDHEN, CDR2 SYDVKM. The V and J ends lost 4 bases and 2 bases, in that order; junction bases with no gene match: 8. CDR3 DNA: TGTGCCAGCAGTTCCTCTGTGGGACTAGCGACCTACAATGAGCAGTTCTTC. It specifies CASSSSVGLATYNEQFF.

V and J are TRBV7-2 and TRBJ2-7; tentatively, D is TRBD2 (6 bases). Trimming removed 0 bases at V and 3 bases at J, with 9 bases between. There are 14 residues in the CDR3. Germline V lookup: CDR1 SGHTA, CDR2 FQGNSA. DNA for the CDR3: TGTGCCAGCAGCTTAGCTGTGGGGGGCTACGAGCAGTACTTC. Its translation is CASSLAVGGYEQYF.

This sequence joins TRBV19 and TRBJ2-7; 12 bases agree with TRBD2. The J segment lost 5 bases and the V segment lost 6 bases, leaving 8 bases of the junction unmatched. Germline-derived CDR1 and CDR2 are LNHDA and SQIVND (reference sequence). This CDR3 has 15 residues. The CDR3 region has the DNA TGTGCCAGTAGGATGGGACTAGCGGGCGTGGACGAGCAGTACTTC. It translates to CASRMGLAGVDEQYF.

The chain joins TRBV9 to TRBJ2-7; D not resolved. The CDR3 runs to 13 residues. Trimming took off 0 bases at V and 5 bases at J, with 9 bases between the two ends. CDR1 is SGDLS and CDR2 is YYNGEE in the germline V gene. The CDR3 nucleotides are TGTGCCAGCAGCGTAGTCAGGCCCCACGAGCAGTACTTC. Its translation is CASSVVRPHEQYF.